This record concerns one T cell receptor (beta chain) sequence. TCRdb processed the RACE reads anew with MiXCR; each CDR3 protein has one entry. The data show roughly 38,000 distinct CDR3 sequences, 8% to 10% seen once. The sample is drawn from a study of human T cells and chemical hapten exposure. Time point in this sample: patch test 3, about 24 weeks after DPC sensitization. Specified treatment: therapeutic diphenylcyclopropenone sensitization with weekly scalp DPC. Unseparated into fractions, whole blood served as the source from which total RNA was extracted. Blood was drawn before each patch test was applied. Germline V lookup: CDR1 SNHLY, CDR2 FYNNEI. After removal of 7 bases from V and 2 bases from J, the junction contained 6 bases not matched to a gene. The CDR3 has 14 residues.

The rearrangement links TRBV2 to TRBJ2-5; 8 nucleotides agree with TRBD1. The starting material was whole blood, obtained in connection with sensitization to the hapten diphenylcyclopropenone (DPC). The receptor was isolated from a man between 45 and 60 years old with alopecia areata. Some clones in this sample may be carry-over from other donors' samples. CDR3: CASKTGARQETQYF. In nucleotides, the CDR3 is TGTGCCAGCAAGACAGGGGCTCGGCAAGAGACCCAGTACTTC.